Shown below are 27 T cell receptor beta chains from a single sample sequenced in a study of blood T cell repertoires in COVID-19. Produced via immunoSEQ multiplex PCR; TCRdb's table is partial and in-frame only. The table shows 300,000 to 400,000 clones, with approximately 81% occurring only once. The sequencing input was PBMCs or T cells enriched from blood (not recorded which). Receptor source: a woman in her twenties or thirties who had been exposed to COVID-19.

This chain uses TRBV15 with TRBJ2-7; maybe TRBD1 (6 bases). With 2 bases removed from V and 4 bases from J, the gap between germline ends came to 15 bases. CDR1 LNHNV and CDR2 YYDKDF come from the germline V gene (reference sequence). The CDR3 totals 15 residues. The CDR3 DNA reads TGTGCCACCAGCAGACAACAGGGCTTGATGTACGAGCAGTACTTC. It yields the protein CATSRQQGLMYEQYF. Combining the CDR3 with reference TRBV15 and TRBJ2-7 gives the whole variable domain DAMVIQNPRYQVTQFGKPVTLSCSQTLNHNVMYWYQQKSSQAPKLLFHYYDKDFNNEADTPDNFQSRRPNTSFCFLDIRSPGLGDTAMYLCATSRQQGLMYEQYFGPGTRLTVT.

J is TRBJ1-2 and V is TRBV14; D might be TRBD1 (5 bases). Per the germline V gene, CDR1 is SGHDN and CDR2 is FVKESK. This CDR3 is built from 15 residues. Trimming took 4 bases from V and 2 from J, leaving 14 bases between them. The CDR3: CASSLGRDSNYGYTF. As DNA, the CDR3 is TGTGCCAGCAGCCTGGGAAGGGACTCGAACTATGGCTACACCTTC. Full variable domain (outside the CDR3, taken from reference TRBV14 and TRBJ1-2): EAGVTQFPSHSVIEKGQTVTLRCDPISGHDNLYWYRRVMGKEIKFLLHFVKESKQDESGMPNNRFLAERTGGTYSTLKVQPAELEDSGVYFCASSLGRDSNYGYTFGSGTRLTVV.

V and J are TRBV18 and TRBJ2-1; the match to TRBD2 covers 7 bases. Germline-derived CDR1 and CDR2 are KGHSH and LQKENI. The ends lost 3 bases at V and 3 bases at J; junction bases unmatched: 5. The CDR3 length is 15 residues. The CDR3 is CASSPGLDYYNEQFF. CDR3 DNA: TGTGCCAGCTCACCCGGACTAGACTACTACAATGAGCAGTTCTTC.

The J gene is TRBJ1-2, the V gene TRBV29-1, with D possibly matching TRBD1 (6 bases). V shed 7 bases and J shed 8 bases, with 20 bases lying between them. CDR3 length: 13 amino acids. The germline CDR1 and CDR2 sequences are SQVTM and ANQGSEA. The CDR3: CSGLGQGSEGYTF. CDR3 in DNA: TGCAGCGGCTTGGGTCAGGGGTCGGAAGGCTACACCTTC.

The chain couples TRBV27 to TRBJ1-2, with 8 bases aligning to TRBD1. This CDR3 contains 14 residues. The V segment lost 6 bases and the J segment 3 bases; nucleotides outside the gene matches: 6. In germline, CDR1 is MNHEY, CDR2 SMNVEV (reference sequence). The DNA of the CDR3 is TGTGCCAGCAGAAATACGGGACAGGACTATGGCTACACCTTC. It specifies CASRNTGQDYGYTF.

The genes are TRBV5-1 and TRBJ1-1; 12 bases map to TRBD1. The V and J ends lost 4 bases and 1 base, in that order; junction bases with no gene match: 5. Germline-derived CDR1 and CDR2 are SGHRS and YFSETQ. CDR3 size: 16 residues. CDR3 sequence: CASSRDRGQGNTEAFF. The CDR3 DNA reads as TGCGCCAGCAGCAGGGACAGGGGGCAAGGGAACACTGAAGCTTTCTTT. The complete variable domain, with remaining parts taken from reference TRBV5-1 and TRBJ1-1, reads KAGVTQTPRYLIKTRGQQVTLSCSPISGHRSVSWYQQTPGQGLQFLFEYFSETQRNKGNFPGRFSGRQFSNSRSEMNVSTLELGDSALYLCASSRDRGQGNTEAFFGQGTRLTVV.

The CDR3 bases are TGTGCCAGTAGTATAGAGGAGGGATCTGTCTATGGCTACACCTTC. It yields the protein CASSIEEGSVYGYTF. The chain is built from TRBV19 and TRBJ1-2; D gene ambiguous. The CDR3 is 15 residues long. In germline, CDR1 is LNHDA, CDR2 SQIVND (reference sequence). The ends were cut back, 0 bases at V and 4 bases at J, with 12 bases in the middle.

V usage is TRBV28 and J usage is TRBJ2-5, with 7 nucleotides matching TRBD1. This CDR3 has 15 amino acids. V shed 6 bases, J shed 5 bases, and the junction held 12 bases outside the gene matches. CDR1 is MDHEN and CDR2 is SYDVKM in the germline V gene. The CDR3 bases are TGTGCCAGCAGAAGTCACAGAGGGGGCCTGGAGACCCAGTACTTC. This translates into CASRSHRGGLETQYF.

The chain links TRBV9 to TRBJ1-1; D is unclear. Trimming left V 0 bases short and J 1 base short, with 7 bases between. Per the germline V gene, CDR1 is SGDLS and CDR2 is YYNGEE. This CDR3 has 14 amino acids. The CDR3 loop reads CASSVGGQNTEAFF. The CDR3 region has the DNA TGTGCCAGCAGCGTAGGAGGGCAGAACACTGAAGCTTTCTTT. Full variable domain (rest looked up from reference TRBV9 and TRBJ1-1): DSGVTQTPKHLITATGQRVTLRCSPRSGDLSVYWYQQSLDQGLQFLIQYYNGEERAKGNILERFSAQQFPDLHSELNLSSLELGDSALYFCASSVGGQNTEAFFGQGTRLTVV.

The genes are TRBV30 and TRBJ1-5; the D gene is possibly TRBD1 (6 bases). This CDR3 is built from 13 residues. V gave up 1 base and J gave up 5 bases, with 9 bases separating them. Germline CDR1 and CDR2: GTSNPN and SVGIG (reference sequence). CDR3 nucleotides: TGTGCCTGGAGTGCGTCAGGGGATCAGCCCCAGCATTTT. This translates into CAWSASGDQPQHF.

Only a few counts were recorded for this clone. The chain links TRBV30 to TRBJ2-7, with TRBD2 identical over 11 bases. Trimming cost V 5 bases and J 5 bases; bases outside gene matches: 14. This CDR3 is built from 16 residues. Germline-derived CDR1 and CDR2 are GTSNPN and SVGIG (reference sequence). The CDR3 DNA reads as TGTGCCTGGGGTCCCTCTTTTAGCGGGAGGGACCACGAGCAGTACTTC. This codes for CAWGPSFSGRDHEQYF.

The chain links TRBV28 to TRBJ2-4; 9 bases map to TRBD1. This CDR3 spans 16 amino acids. The V segment lost 7 bases and the J segment 2 bases; nucleotides outside the gene matches: 9. Germline lookup yields CDR1 MDHEN and CDR2 SYDVKM. For the CDR3, the DNA is TGTGCCAGCAACAGTCCGGGACAGGGTACCAAAAACATTCAGTACTTC. Its protein is CASNSPGQGTKNIQYF.

For the CDR3, the DNA is TGCGCCAGCAGCCAAGATGACTTAGCCAAAAACATTCAGTACTTC. Encoded protein: CASSQDDLAKNIQYF. This chain joins TRBV4-3 and TRBJ2-4; D is unclear. Per the germline V gene, CDR1 is LGHNA and CDR2 is YSLEER. With 0 bases removed from V and 0 bases from J, the gap between germline ends came to 6 bases. The CDR3 sequence is 15 residues long.

The V gene is TRBV6-5, the J gene TRBJ2-7; D is unclear. V lost 2 bases, J lost 3 bases, and 5 bases lay in between. Germline CDR1 MNHEY, CDR2 SVGAGI. The CDR3 runs 12 residues. The CDR3 region is CASSYPGYEQYF. CDR3 in DNA: TGTGCCAGCAGTTACCCCGGCTACGAGCAGTACTTC.

The chain carries TRBV6-2 or TRBV6-3 and TRBJ1-2; 8 positions match TRBD1. V gave up 0 bases and J gave up 4 bases; unmatched junction bases: 4. CDR3 size: 15 residues. Germline V gene data show CDR1 as MNHEY and CDR2 as SVGEGT. The CDR3 loop reads CASSYSAGGFYGYTF. In DNA form, the CDR3 reads TGTGCCAGCAGTTACTCCGCAGGGGGCTTCTATGGCTACACCTTC.

The chain combines TRBV28 with TRBJ1-4; 7 bases map to TRBD1. The length of the CDR3 is 15 residues. CDR1 and CDR2 (germline): MDHEN, SYDVKM. After removal of 7 bases from V and 0 bases from J, the junction contained 5 bases not matched to a gene. DNA of the CDR3: TGTGCCAGCATTTGGACAGGAACAACTAATGAAAAACTGTTTTTT. It specifies CASIWTGTTNEKLFF.

This sequence joins TRBV9 and TRBJ2-7, with 7 bases fitting TRBD1. The CDR3 is 13 amino acids. Per germline, CDR1 SGDLS and CDR2 YYNGEE. The V gene end was trimmed by 3 bases and the J gene end by 6 bases; junction bases not matched to a gene: 6. CDR3 coding DNA: TGTGCCAGCAGCGCGATGACAGGGTCCGAGCAGTACTTC. This translates into CASSAMTGSEQYF.

The chain is built from TRBV5-1 and TRBJ1-2, with TRBD1 identical over 8 bases. The V gene end was trimmed by 4 bases and the J gene end by 1 base; junction bases not matched to a gene: 15. Germline V lookup: CDR1 SGHRS, CDR2 YFSETQ. The CDR3 contains 18 residues. The CDR3 bases are TGCGCCAGCAGCCCCAGGGAGATCAACAGGGGGAATAACTATGGCTACACCTTC. Protein sequence: CASSPREINRGNNYGYTF.

The gene calls are TRBV28 and TRBJ1-2; 10 positions match TRBD1. With V trimmed by 5 bases and J by 8 bases, 8 bases remained unmatched. CDR1 is MDHEN, CDR2 SYDVKM, per germline. The CDR3 length is 14 residues. CDR3 sequence (DNA): TGTGCCAGCAGTCGGGACAGGGGTTTGGGGGGCTACACCTTC. It specifies CASSRDRGLGGYTF.

The chain links TRBV7-3 to TRBJ2-1, with 7 bases that match TRBD2. Per germline, CDR1 SGHTA and CDR2 FQGTGA. The V segment lost 0 bases and the J segment 3 bases; nucleotides outside the gene matches: 5. The CDR3 has 16 residues. The CDR3 spells CASSLTLQRGYNEQFF. The CDR3 DNA reads TGTGCCAGCAGCTTAACCCTCCAGCGGGGCTACAATGAGCAGTTCTTC. Based on the CDR3 plus reference TRBV7-3 and TRBJ2-1, the full variable domain is GAGVSQTPSNKVTEKGKYVELRCDPISGHTALYWYRQSLGQGPEFLIYFQGTGAADDSGLPNDRFFAVRPEGSVSTLKIQRTERGDSAVYLCASSLTLQRGYNEQFFGPGTRLTVL.

The chain carries TRBV30 and TRBJ1-5; D gene ambiguous. CDR1 GTSNPN and CDR2 SVGIG come from the germline V gene (reference sequence). There are 14 residues in the CDR3. With 2 bases removed from V and 0 bases from J, the gap between germline ends came to 8 bases. The CDR3 DNA reads TGTGCCTGGAGTCAACCCGGTAGCAATCAGCCCCAGCATTTT. It translates to CAWSQPGSNQPQHF.

Points on this clone: One end of the junction varies from germline; a read error may be responsible. The genes are TRBV28 and TRBJ2-7; D possibly corresponds to TRBD2 (6 bases). The CDR3 has 12 residues. CDR1 is MDHEN, CDR2 SYDVKM, per germline. The CDR3 DNA sequence: TGTGCCAGCAGGTTATCGGCGGGGGAGCAGTACTTC. Amino acid sequence: CASRLSAGEQYF. The variable domain in full, with the rest retrieved from reference TRBV28 and TRBJ2-7, is DVKVTQSSRYLVKRTGEKVFLECVQDMDHENMFWYRQDPGLGLRLIYFSYDVKMKEKGDIPEGYSVSREKKERFSLILESASTNQTSMYLCASRLSAGEQYFGPGTRLTVT.

This clone was seen only a few times. This chain uses TRBV20-1 with TRBJ2-7, with D maybe TRBD2 (5 bases). The CDR3 is 14 residues long. CDR1 is DFQATT, CDR2 SNEGSKA, per germline (reference sequence). Trimming took 3 bases from V and 0 from J, leaving 12 bases between them. CDR3 sequence: CSASDGLSSYEQYF. The DNA for the CDR3 is TGCAGTGCTAGTGATGGACTCAGCTCCTACGAGCAGTACTTC.

The table lists this clone with a count of one. The genes are TRBV5-1 and TRBJ1-5; the match to TRBD1 covers 8 bases. J lost 1 base, V lost 2 bases, and 5 bases had no gene match. Germline V gene data show CDR1 as SGHRS and CDR2 as YFSETQ. CDR3 size: 16 residues. In nucleotides, the CDR3 is TGCGCCAGCAGCTTATCGGGACAGGTGAGCAATCAGCCCCAGCATTTT. It codes for CASSLSGQVSNQPQHF.

The chain links TRBV19 to TRBJ2-7, with 10 nucleotides matching TRBD2. CDR1 is LNHDA, CDR2 SQIVND, per germline (reference sequence). CDR3 length equals 15 residues. J was trimmed by 3 bases and V by 5 bases; bases with no gene match: 7. CDR3 DNA sequence: TGTGCCAGTAGTCCACCTAGCGGGAGAGGCTACGAGCAGTACTTC. Encoded protein: CASSPPSGRGYEQYF.

The chain joins TRBV9 to TRBJ2-7; 7 bases match TRBD2. J lost 4 bases, V lost 3 bases, and 4 bases had no gene match. The CDR3 loop spans 13 amino acids. Germline V lookup: CDR1 SGDLS, CDR2 YYNGEE. CDR3 sequence: CASSGGGKYEQYF. CDR3 DNA sequence: TGTGCCAGCAGCGGGGGGGGAAAGTACGAGCAGTACTTC.

The chain links TRBV6-1 to TRBJ1-6; D is uncertain. V lost 1 base and J 9 bases, leaving 7 bases between the germline ends. The length of the CDR3 is 13 residues. The germline gives CDR1 MNHNS, CDR2 SASEGT. This chain's CDR3 is CASSEEEVSPLHF. The CDR3 bases are TGTGCCAGCAGTGAAGAGGAGGTTTCACCCCTCCACTTT.